A selection of T cell receptor beta chains follows, all from one sample in a study of T cells in tuberculosis. The method was immunoSEQ multiplex PCR; TCRdb's version includes in-frame clones alone and lacks a portion of them. Here the sample spans fewer than 35,000 clones, 95% to 96% being singletons. Source material: PBMCs. The receptor source for this set is a donor aged 10 to 29 with latent tuberculosis or without tuberculosis infection. Each CDR3 is given without its conserved first and last residue.

V gene: TRBV6-5; CDR3 protein: ASSSISQGLGF
V gene: TRBV7-8; CDR3 protein: ASSLARRSYTDTQY
V gene: TRBV28; CDR3 protein: ASSVGGQGTHEQY
V gene: TRBV7-3; CDR3 protein: ASSPRVGGADTQY
V gene: TRBV5-4; CDR3 protein: ASSLSPGVAGELF
V gene: TRBV10-3; CDR3 protein: AISPGLAERVTGELF
V gene: TRBV7-9; CDR3 protein: ASSSLIYTYGYT
V gene: TRBV2; CDR3 protein: ASSEVPLYEQY
V gene: TRBV11-2; CDR3 protein: ASSSGTSGTDTQY
V gene: TRBV7-2; CDR3 protein: ASSHRDSPGNTIY
V gene: TRBV2; CDR3 protein: ASSEEGQARSQPQH
V gene: TRBV18; CDR3 protein: ASSARGPSNQPQH
V gene: TRBV4-2; CDR3 protein: ASSQATGGIDTQY
V gene: TRBV7-9; CDR3 protein: ASSLSPGLAEAF
V gene: TRBV10-3; CDR3 protein: AISESILAGGTDTQY
V gene: TRBV9; CDR3 protein: ASSVSSATEEQY
V gene: TRBV7-2; CDR3 protein: ASSLSGASYNEQF
V gene: TRBV27; CDR3 protein: ASSTGTSYNEQF
V gene: TRBV7-9; CDR3 protein: ASSWLIGVGNTGELF
V gene: TRBV27; CDR3 protein: ASSITGGIVSGYT
V gene: TRBV5-4; CDR3 protein: ASSLGPGEGQPQH
V gene: TRBV18; CDR3 protein: ASSPGQTTDTQY
V gene: TRBV27; CDR3 protein: ASSLGAGGIRLYGYT
V gene: TRBV7-6; CDR3 protein: ASSPRGRDSEKLF
V gene: TRBV4-2; CDR3 protein: ASSQDGGTSPEQY
V gene: TRBV4-1; CDR3 protein: ASSQVDLTGTSGNEQY
V gene: TRBV7-2; CDR3 protein: ASSRTPGADTQY
V gene: TRBV11-3; CDR3 protein: ASSVSSGEDEQF
V gene: TRBV2; CDR3 protein: ASSEYISAHSYNEQF
V gene: TRBV9; CDR3 protein: ASSVVFAYNEQF
V gene: TRBV27; CDR3 protein: ASSLVGHRNTEAF
V gene: TRBV6-4; CDR3 protein: ASSDLAGANEQF
V gene: TRBV7-9; CDR3 protein: ASSRREGQSRGNEKLF
V gene: TRBV19; CDR3 protein: ASTRDRGLGGANVLT
V gene: TRBV5-4; CDR3 protein: ASSAQGQPQH
V gene: TRBV28; CDR3 protein: ASTLNRGREETQY
V gene: TRBV5-4; CDR3 protein: ASSLLAGGVDTGELF
V gene: TRBV28; CDR3 protein: ASSSLYEQY
V gene: TRBV6-5; CDR3 protein: ASSSRDTGELF
V gene: TRBV13; CDR3 protein: ASSLGRGRGNGYT
V gene: TRBV9; CDR3 protein: ASSVEPLAGPAYEQY
V gene: TRBV30; CDR3 protein: AWRWTGDQLYGYT